The 12 T cell receptor beta chains reported below all come from one sample, sequenced in a study of T cell responses to AZD1222 COVID-19 vaccine. Profiling relied on immunoSEQ multiplex PCR, and the TCRdb table lists in-frame clones only, not all of them. The profile shows over 70,000 clones, around 84% of them singletons. The sample was peripheral blood, taken on day 0 of AZD1222 vaccination. The receptors derive from an adult in good health.

This chain uses TRBV7-2 with TRBJ2-7, with TRBD1 as a possible D gene (6 bases). There are 14 residues in the CDR3. V lost 5 bases to trimming and J lost 3 bases, with 14 bases between them. Germline V gene sequence: CDR1 SGHTA, CDR2 FQGNSA. The CDR3 is CASSPDRSNYEQYF. CDR3 sequence (DNA): TGTGCCAGCAGCCCGGACAGATCTAACTACGAGCAGTACTTC.

This chain uses TRBV7-9 with TRBJ2-7; D gene uncertain. Trimming pared 3 bases from V and 4 bases from J, leaving 10 bases between. The V gene's germline CDR1 is SEHNR and CDR2 FQNEAQ (reference sequence). CDR3 length equals 13 residues. The CDR3 loop is CASSFSGPYEQYF. In nucleotides, the CDR3 is TGTGCCAGCAGCTTCTCCGGGCCGTACGAGCAGTACTTC.

The rearrangement links TRBV24-1 to TRBJ2-2; D not certain. Trimming cost V 4 bases and J 6 bases, with 11 bases left between them. Germline V gives CDR1 KGHDR, CDR2 SFDVKD. CDR3 length equals 14 residues. The CDR3 protein is CATSDQLGAGELFF. In DNA form, the CDR3 reads TGTGCCACCAGTGACCAGCTCGGCGCCGGGGAGCTGTTTTTT.

V is TRBV6-5 and J is TRBJ2-7; 8 bases are shared with TRBD1. Germline V gives CDR1 MNHEY, CDR2 SVGAGI. CDR3 length: 14 residues. The V gene end was trimmed by 6 bases and the J gene end by 3 bases; junction bases not matched to a gene: 7. In nucleotides, the CDR3 is TGTGCCAGCAGCCAGGGACAGGCTGGCTACGAGCAGTACTTC. Residues: CASSQGQAGYEQYF.

This clone showed up just once. The V call is TRBV7-8, the J call TRBJ2-1; 7 nucleotides agree with TRBD1. The CDR3 totals 13 residues. V was clipped by 1 base and J by 8 bases; unmatched bases: 2. Germline V CDR1 and CDR2: SGHVS, FQNEAQ. The CDR3 DNA sequence: TGTGCCAGCAGCTTAGATGGACAGGATGAGCAGTTCTTC. Translated: CASSLDGQDEQFF. Looking up the rest from reference TRBV7-8 and TRBJ2-1 gives the full variable domain: GAGVSQSPRYKVAKRGQDVALRCDPISGHVSLFWYQQALGQGPEFLTYFQNEAQLDKSGLPSDRFFAERPEGSVSTLKIQRTQQEDSAVYLCASSLDGQDEQFFGPGTRLTVL.

The genes are TRBV6-5 and TRBJ2-2; 7 nucleotides line up with TRBD1. Looked up from germline, CDR1 is MNHEY and CDR2 is SVGAGI. The CDR3 is 15 residues long. Trimming at V came to 6 bases and at J to 4 bases, leaving 8 bases not matched to a gene. The CDR3 region has the DNA TGTGCCAGCAGCTCCGGGACAGCAAGCACCGGGGAGCTGTTTTTT. As protein: CASSSGTASTGELFF.

The chain combines TRBV2 with TRBJ2-3, with 10 bases matching TRBD2. Trimming removed 6 bases from V and 4 bases from J; junction bases left unmatched: 4. This CDR3 is built from 14 residues. Germline loops: CDR1 SNHLY, CDR2 FYNNEI. CDR3 DNA: TGTGCCAGCAGCAGCGGGAGGGCCTCAGATACGCAGTATTTT. Translating gives CASSSGRASDTQYF.

V usage is TRBV7-8 and J usage is TRBJ2-3, with D unclear. Germline CDR1 is SGHVS and CDR2 is FQNEAQ. With 5 bases removed from V and 2 bases from J, the gap between germline ends came to 14 bases. The CDR3 totals 15 residues. The CDR3 bases are TGTGCCAGCAGCGCTCTCTTACTGTCCACAGATACGCAGTATTTT. Translation gives CASSALLLSTDTQYF.

This rearrangement joins TRBV19 to TRBJ2-7; TRBD2 aligns across 16 bases. J lost 9 bases, V lost 7 bases, and 12 bases had no gene match. The CDR3 has 16 residues. Germline lookup yields CDR1 LNHDA and CDR2 SQIVND (reference sequence). CDR3 DNA sequence: TGTGCCAGTAAAAGAACCGGGACTAGCGGGAGGGCCCCGCAGTACTTC. Residues: CASKRTGTSGRAPQYF.

The CDR3 loop reads CASSLISGGQETQYF. The CDR3 DNA sequence: TGTGCCAGCAGCTTAATTAGCGGGGGGCAAGAGACCCAGTACTTC. V usage is TRBV11-3 and J usage is TRBJ2-5, with TRBD2 matching over 10 bases. Looked up from germline, CDR1 is SGHNT and CDR2 is YENEEA. The CDR3 sequence is 15 residues long. The V gene end was trimmed by 2 bases and the J gene end by 2 bases; junction bases not matched to a gene: 2.

The rearrangement joins TRBV2 to TRBJ1-1; D not certain. With 8 bases removed from V and 0 bases from J, the gap between germline ends came to 13 bases. The CDR3 length is 14 residues. CDR1 is SNHLY and CDR2 is FYNNEI in the germline V gene. CDR3 sequence: CASYRDAMNTEAFF. CDR3 nucleotides: TGTGCCAGCTACCGCGACGCTATGAACACTGAAGCTTTCTTT.

In this sample, this clone turned up once. The V gene is TRBV6-4, the J gene TRBJ2-1, with D hard to call. From germline, CDR1 is MRHNA and CDR2 SNTAGT. With 6 bases removed from V and 6 bases from J, the gap between germline ends came to 12 bases. The CDR3 covers 13 residues. CDR3 in amino acids: CASRSQDRNEQFF. CDR3 nucleotide sequence: TGTGCCAGCAGAAGCCAGGATCGCAATGAGCAGTTCTTC.